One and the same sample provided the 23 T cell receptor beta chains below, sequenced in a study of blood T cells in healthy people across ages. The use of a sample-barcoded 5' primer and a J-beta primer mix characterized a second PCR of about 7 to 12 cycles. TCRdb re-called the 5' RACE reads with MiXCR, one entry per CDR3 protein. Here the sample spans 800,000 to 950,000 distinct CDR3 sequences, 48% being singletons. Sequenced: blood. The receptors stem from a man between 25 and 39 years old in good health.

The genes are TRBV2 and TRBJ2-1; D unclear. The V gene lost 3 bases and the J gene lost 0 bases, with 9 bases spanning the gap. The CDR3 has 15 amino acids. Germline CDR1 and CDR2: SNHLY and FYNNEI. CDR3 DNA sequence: TGTGCCAGCAGTGACGGGCAGAGCTCCTACAATGAGCAGTTCTTC. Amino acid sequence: CASSDGQSSYNEQFF.

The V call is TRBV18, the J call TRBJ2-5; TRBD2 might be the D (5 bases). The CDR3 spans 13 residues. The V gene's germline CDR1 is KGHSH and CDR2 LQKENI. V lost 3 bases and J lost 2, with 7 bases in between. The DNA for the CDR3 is TGTGCCAGCTCACCTCCGGGGCAAGAGACCCAGTACTTC. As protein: CASSPPGQETQYF.

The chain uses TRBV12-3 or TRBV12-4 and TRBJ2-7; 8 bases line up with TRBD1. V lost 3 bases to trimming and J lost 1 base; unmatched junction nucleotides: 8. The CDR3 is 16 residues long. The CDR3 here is CASSFVDRGPSYEQYF. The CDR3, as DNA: TGTGCCAGCAGTTTCGTCGACAGGGGCCCTTCCTACGAGCAGTACTTC.

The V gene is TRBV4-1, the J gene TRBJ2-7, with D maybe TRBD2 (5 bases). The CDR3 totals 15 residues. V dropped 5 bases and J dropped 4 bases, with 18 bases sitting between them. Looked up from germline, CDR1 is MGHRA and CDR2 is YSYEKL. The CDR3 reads CASSSVLTGVYEQYF. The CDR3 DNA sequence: TGCGCCAGCAGCTCAGTCCTGACCGGGGTATACGAGCAGTACTTC.

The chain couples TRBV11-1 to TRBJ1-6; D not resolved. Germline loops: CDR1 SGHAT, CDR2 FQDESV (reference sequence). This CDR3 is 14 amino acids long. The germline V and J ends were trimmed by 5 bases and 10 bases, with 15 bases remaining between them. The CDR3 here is CASSQADERSPLHF. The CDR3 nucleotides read TGTGCCAGCAGCCAAGCAGACGAACGGTCACCCCTCCACTTT.

This CDR3 reads CASGRGLNYEQYF. The CDR3, as DNA: TGTGCTAGTGGTAGGGGCCTCAATTACGAGCAGTACTTC. This chain uses TRBV12-5 with TRBJ2-7; D possibly corresponds to TRBD1 (5 bases). Trimming removed 5 bases from V and 4 bases from J, with 12 bases in between. CDR1 and CDR2 (germline): LGHNT, FRNRAP. The CDR3 consists of 13 residues. Together with reference TRBV12-5 and TRBJ2-7, the CDR3 gives the full variable domain: DARVTQTPRHKVTEMGQEVTMRCQPILGHNTVFWYRQTMMQGLELLAYFRNRAPLDDSGMPKDRFSAEMPDATLATLKIQPSEPRDSAVYFCASGRGLNYEQYFGPGTRLTVT.

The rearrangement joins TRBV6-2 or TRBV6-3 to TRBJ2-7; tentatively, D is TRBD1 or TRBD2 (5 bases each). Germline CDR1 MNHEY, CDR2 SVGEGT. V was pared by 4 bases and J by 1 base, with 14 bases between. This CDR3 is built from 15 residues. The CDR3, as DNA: TGTGCCAGCAGTTTTCTGGGACGGCTATCCTACGAGCAGTACTTC. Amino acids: CASSFLGRLSYEQYF.

CDR3 in DNA: TGTGCCAGCAGTCTGTATAGTGACTCCCTCGAGCAGTACTTC. Translated, it gives CASSLYSDSLEQYF. The rearrangement links TRBV27 to TRBJ2-7; D call uncertain. From germline, CDR1 is MNHEY and CDR2 SMNVEV (reference sequence). The CDR3 extends over 14 amino acids. V lost 5 bases to trimming and J lost 6 bases, with 17 bases between them.

The CDR3 sequence: CASSLSGTGPPEAFF. DNA of the CDR3: TGTGCCAGCAGCTTATCCGGGACAGGGCCCCCTGAAGCTTTCTTT. The chain has TRBV7-2 and TRBJ1-1; 9 bases agree with TRBD1. Germline CDR1 SGHTA, CDR2 FQGNSA. The CDR3 is 15 amino acids. V was pared by 2 bases and J by 6 bases, with 7 bases of the junction left unmatched.

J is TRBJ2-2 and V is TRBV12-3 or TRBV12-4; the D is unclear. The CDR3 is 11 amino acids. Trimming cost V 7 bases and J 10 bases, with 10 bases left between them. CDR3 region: CASTRMEELFF. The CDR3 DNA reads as TGTGCCAGCACCCGGATGGAGGAGCTGTTTTTT.

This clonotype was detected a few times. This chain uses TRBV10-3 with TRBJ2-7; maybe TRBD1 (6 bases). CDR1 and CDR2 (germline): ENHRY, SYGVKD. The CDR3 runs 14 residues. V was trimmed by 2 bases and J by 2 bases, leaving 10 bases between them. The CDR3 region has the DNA TGTGCCATCAGTGAGGCAGGGGAAACCTACGAGCAGTACTTC. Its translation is CAISEAGETYEQYF.

The CDR3 DNA reads as TGCGCCAGCAGCCGAGGACAGAGCTCTAGCACAGATACGCAGTATTTT. It codes for CASSRGQSSSTDTQYF. The chain couples TRBV5-1 to TRBJ2-3, with a tentative D call TRBD1 (6 bases). V lost 4 bases and J lost 0, with 15 bases in between. Germline V CDR1 and CDR2: SGHRS, YFSETQ. The CDR3 covers 16 residues.

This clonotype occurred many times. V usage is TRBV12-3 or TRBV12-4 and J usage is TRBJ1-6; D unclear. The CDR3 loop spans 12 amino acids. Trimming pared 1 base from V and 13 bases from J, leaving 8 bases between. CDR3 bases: TGTGCCAGCAGTTTAGTTGCAGGTCCCCTCCACTTT. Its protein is CASSLVAGPLHF.

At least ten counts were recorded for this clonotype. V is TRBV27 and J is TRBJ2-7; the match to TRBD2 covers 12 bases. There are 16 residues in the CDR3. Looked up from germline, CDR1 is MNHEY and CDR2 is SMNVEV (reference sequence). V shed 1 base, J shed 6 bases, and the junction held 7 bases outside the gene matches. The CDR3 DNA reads TGTGCCAGCAGTTTATTCTCCGGACTAGCGGGGTCCGAGCAGTACTTC. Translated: CASSLFSGLAGSEQYF.

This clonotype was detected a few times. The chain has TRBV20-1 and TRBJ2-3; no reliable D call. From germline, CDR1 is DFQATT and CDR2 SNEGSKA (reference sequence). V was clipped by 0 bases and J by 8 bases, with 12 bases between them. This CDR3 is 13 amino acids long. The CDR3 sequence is CSARDPRRATQYF. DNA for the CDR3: TGCAGTGCTAGAGACCCCCGAAGGGCTACGCAGTATTTT.

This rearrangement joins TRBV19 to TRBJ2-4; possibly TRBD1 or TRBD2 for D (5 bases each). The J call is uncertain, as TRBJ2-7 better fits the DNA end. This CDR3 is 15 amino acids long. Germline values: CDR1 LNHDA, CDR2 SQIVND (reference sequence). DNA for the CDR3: TGTGCCAGTAGTATAAGGTCCGGGGCAGGCTACGAGCAGTACTTC. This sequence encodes CASSIRSGAGYEQYF.

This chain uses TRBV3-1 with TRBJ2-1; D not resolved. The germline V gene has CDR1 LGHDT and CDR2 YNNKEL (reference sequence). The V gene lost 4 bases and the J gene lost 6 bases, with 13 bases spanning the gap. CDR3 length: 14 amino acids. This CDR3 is CASSRILGSNEQFF. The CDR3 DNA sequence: TGTGCCAGCAGCCGGATATTAGGATCCAATGAGCAGTTCTTC.

As DNA, the CDR3 is TGTGCCAGCAGCCGCTCCGGGACTCACCATGGCGGCTACACCTTC. Translating it yields CASSRSGTHHGGYTF. The chain has TRBV3-1 and TRBJ1-2; perhaps TRBD1 as D (5 bases). The CDR3 runs 15 residues. V was pared by 4 bases and J by 8 bases, with 20 bases between. Germline V gene data show CDR1 as LGHDT and CDR2 as YNNKEL (reference sequence).

CDR3 residues: CASSPGEDWSYGYTF. The CDR3 coding sequence is TGTGCCAGCAGCCCCGGAGAGGACTGGAGCTATGGCTACACCTTC. The chain links TRBV12-3 or TRBV12-4 to TRBJ1-2; D is ambiguous. The CDR3 sequence is 15 residues long. Trimming cost V 6 bases and J 4 bases, with 18 bases left between them.

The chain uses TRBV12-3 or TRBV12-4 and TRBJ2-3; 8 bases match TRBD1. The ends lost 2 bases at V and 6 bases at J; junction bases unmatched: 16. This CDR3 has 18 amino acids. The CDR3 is CASSLTTAPDRAADTQYF. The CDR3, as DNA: TGTGCCAGCAGTTTAACCACAGCTCCGGACAGGGCGGCGGATACGCAGTATTTT.

The CDR3 DNA reads as TGTGCCAGCAGTTCACGACCCTCGAACACTGAAGCTTTCTTT. Its translation is CASSSRPSNTEAFF. This sequence joins TRBV6-5 and TRBJ1-1; D is unresolved. Between the trimmed V and J ends, which lost 4 bases and 1 base, there was a span of 10 bases. Germline loops: CDR1 MNHEY, CDR2 SVGAGI. The CDR3 has 14 residues.

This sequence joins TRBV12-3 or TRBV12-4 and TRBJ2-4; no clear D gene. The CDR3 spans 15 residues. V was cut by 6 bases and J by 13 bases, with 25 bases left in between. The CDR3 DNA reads TGTGCCAGCAGATCACTTGCACGCCTGGTGCGTGGGCAGTACTTC. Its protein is CASRSLARLVRGQYF.

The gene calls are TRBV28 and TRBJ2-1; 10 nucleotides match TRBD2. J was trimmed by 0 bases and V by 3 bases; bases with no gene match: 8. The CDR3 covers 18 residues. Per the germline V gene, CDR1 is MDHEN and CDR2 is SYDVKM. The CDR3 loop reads CASSFRKLAGSSYNEQFF. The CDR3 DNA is TGTGCCAGCAGTTTTAGAAAACTAGCGGGGAGCTCCTACAATGAGCAGTTCTTC.